This is a list of T cell receptor beta chains from one sample in a study of blood T cell repertoires in COVID-19. TCRdb's table, derived via immunoSEQ multiplex PCR, lists solely in-frame clones and lacks some. The data contain approximately 240,000 clones, about 80% of them singletons. The sequencing input was PBMCs or T cells enriched from blood (not recorded which). Receptor source: a woman in her thirties or forties with acute COVID-19. The CDR3 runs from the conserved cysteine through the conserved F or W. The D gene is left open where the match is weak. Clone size is shown for a subset of rows, as once, few, many or a class of expanded clone.

v_gene	j_gene	d_gene	abundance	CDR3nt	CDR3aa
TRBV7-2	TRBJ2-3	TRBD2	.	TGTGCCAGCAGCACCAGACTAGCGGGGAGCACAGATACGCAGTATTTT	CASSTRLAGSTDTQYF
TRBV2	TRBJ2-1	.	few	TGTGCCAGCAAGCGGACTGGCCAAGTGGGAGAGCAGTTCTTC	CASKRTGQVGEQFF
TRBV27	TRBJ2-7	.	.	TGTGCCAGCAGTCCCACACCCGACGGGGTCTACGAGCAGTACTTC	CASSPTPDGVYEQYF
TRBV2	TRBJ1-1	TRBD1	.	TGTGCCAGCACCTCGTTAGGGACAGGGAGTACTGAAGCTTTCTTT	CASTSLGTGSTEAFF
TRBV29-1	TRBJ1-2	TRBD1	.	TGCAGCGCAAGACAGGGGGTCTATGGCTACACCTTC	CSARQGVYGYTF
TRBV29-1	TRBJ2-1	.	.	TGCAGCGTCCCCCGGGGTGACCCATGGGGTGAGCAGTTCTTC	CSVPRGDPWGEQFF
TRBV4-1	TRBJ2-7	TRBD2	.	TGCGCCAGCAGCCCGCCTGGGGGGGGGAGCTCCTACGAGCAGTACTTC	CASSPPGGGSSYEQYF
TRBV18	TRBJ1-6	.	.	TGTGCCAGCTCACCAACTTCCCCGAATTCACCCCTCCACTTT	CASSPTSPNSPLHF
TRBV5-5	TRBJ1-6	.	.	TGTGCCAGCAGCGCGGGATCCTATAATTCACCCCTCCACTTT	CASSAGSYNSPLHF
TRBV20-1	TRBJ2-1	TRBD2	.	TGCAGTGCTAGTGGGACTAGGATCTTGCGATTGAGCTCCTACAATGAGCAGTTCTTC	CSASGTRILRLSSYNEQFF
TRBV2	TRBJ1-4	TRBD1	.	TGTGCCAGCAGTCCCGGGACAGGGGGTGAAAAACTGTTTTTT	CASSPGTGGEKLFF
TRBV6-1	TRBJ1-6	TRBD1	.	TGTGCCAGCAGTGAGACAGGGTCCAATTCACCCCTCCACTTT	CASSETGSNSPLHF
TRBV24-1	TRBJ2-3	.	once	TGTGCCACCAGTGATCGGGTCCTCACAGATACGCAGTATTTT	CATSDRVLTDTQYF
TRBV6-1	TRBJ1-2	.	.	TGTGCCAGCAGTGAAAATTTGAGGGGAGGGAGAAGCCATGGCTACACCTTC	CASSENLRGGRSHGYTF
TRBV15	TRBJ1-1	.	.	TGTGCCACCAGCAGAGCGGGAGGGGTGACTGAAGCTTTCTTT	CATSRAGGVTEAFF
TRBV24-1	TRBJ2-2	TRBD1	.	TGTGCCACCAGTGGGTTTAGACAGGGGAACACCGGGGAGCTGTTTTTT	CATSGFRQGNTGELFF
TRBV3-1/TRBV3-2	TRBJ2-1	.	.	TGTGCCAGCAGCCACCTTCGAGGGCTAGCCCACAATGAGCAGTTCTTC	CASSHLRGLAHNEQFF
TRBV12-3/TRBV12-4	TRBJ1-2	.	.	TGTGCCAGCAGTTTCGGAGGCGACGGCTACACCTTC	CASSFGGDGYTF
TRBV3-1/TRBV3-2	TRBJ1-2	.	.	TGTGCCAGCAGCCGAGGAACAGGGAACTATGGCTACACCTTC	CASSRGTGNYGYTF
TRBV4-2	TRBJ1-6	.	.	TGTGCCAGCAGCCAAACAAACAACGGGAATTCACCCCTCCACTTT	CASSQTNNGNSPLHF
TRBV19	TRBJ1-5	.	.	TGTGCCAGTAGTATCGCAGAGGGTTATCAGCCCCAGCATTTT	CASSIAEGYQPQHF
TRBV7-9	TRBJ1-3	.	few	TGTGCCAGCAGCCTCCCGTCGTTTGGAAACACCATATATTTT	CASSLPSFGNTIYF
TRBV7-2	TRBJ2-3	.	.	TGTGCCAGCACCTTCCGGAGCGTTTGGGGCACAGATACGCAGTATTTT	CASTFRSVWGTDTQYF
TRBV28	TRBJ2-1	TRBD2	few	TGTGCCAGCAGGGGGACTAGCGTGACAAACAATGAGCAGTTCTTC	CASRGTSVTNNEQFF
TRBV7-2	TRBJ2-1	.	once	TGTGCCAGCAGCTTAGTTTCACTAGCTTCCCATGAGCAGTTCTTC	CASSLVSLASHEQFF
TRBV5-8	TRBJ1-1	.	.	TGTGCCAGCAGAAAGGACAGATTGAACACTGAAGCTTTCTTT	CASRKDRLNTEAFF
TRBV21-1	TRBJ1-3	.	.	TGTGCCAGCAGCAAAGGACAGGTCAAGAGCTCTGGAAACACCATATATTTT	CASSKGQVKSSGNTIYF
TRBV3-1/TRBV3-2	TRBJ1-2	.	.	TGTGCCAGCAGCTCCGGGACAAGGGGCCGTAACTATGGCTACACCTTC	CASSSGTRGRNYGYTF
TRBV11-2	TRBJ1-4	.	.	TGTGCCAGCAGCTTGGGGAGGATTAATGAAAAACTGTTTTTT	CASSLGRINEKLFF
TRBV28	TRBJ1-1	TRBD1	.	TGTGCCAGCAGACCTCAGGGGGCCCCGGGCGCTGAAGCTTTCTTT	CASRPQGAPGAEAFF
TRBV29-1	TRBJ1-2	.	.	TGCAGCGTCCTGGACAGCTATGGCTACACCTTC	CSVLDSYGYTF
TRBV5-1	TRBJ1-2	.	.	TGCGCCAGCAGCTTCGGGGGGGTTGATGGCTACACCTTC	CASSFGGVDGYTF
TRBV28	TRBJ1-1	.	once	TGTGCCAGCACCCCCCAAAGTAGGGCGGGGGACACTGAAGCTTTCTTT	CASTPQSRAGDTEAFF
TRBV28	TRBJ1-1	TRBD1	.	TGTGCCAGCAGTTTTGGAAAAGCCGGGACAGGGACCATGAACACTGAAGCTTTCTTT	CASSFGKAGTGTMNTEAFF
TRBV20-1	TRBJ1-2	.	.	TGCAGTGCTAGGGCAGGGTATGGCTACACCTTC	CSARAGYGYTF
TRBV18	TRBJ2-7	TRBD2	.	TGTGCCAGCTCACCTCGGACTAGCGGTTACGAGCAGTACTTC	CASSPRTSGYEQYF
TRBV5-5	TRBJ2-3	TRBD1	.	TGTGCCAGCAGCTTGGAGACAGGGTTGGGGGATACGCAGTATTTT	CASSLETGLGDTQYF
TRBV28	TRBJ2-3	TRBD2	.	TGTGCCAGCACCTCGGGACTAGCGGGAGTAGGAGATACGCAGTATTTT	CASTSGLAGVGDTQYF
TRBV5-1	TRBJ2-7	.	.	TGCGCCAGCAGCTTGTGGGCAGGGGGGTCCTACGAGCAGTACTTC	CASSLWAGGSYEQYF
TRBV4-2	TRBJ1-1	TRBD1	.	TGTGCCAGCGACATATTCCCCAGGGGGCCCTTGAACACTGAAGCTTTCTTT	CASDIFPRGPLNTEAFF
TRBV30	TRBJ1-1	TRBD1	once	TGTGCCTGGAGTGTAAACAGGGGGCGGGCTTTCTTT	CAWSVNRGRAFF